Listed below are T cell receptor beta chains from one sample, sequenced in a study of cytotoxic CD8 clonotypes in ibrutinib-treated CLL. Sequenced by immunoSEQ multiplex PCR; TCRdb stores in-frame clones only, minus some. The sample yields around 330,000 clones, 67% seen once. The starting material was PBMCs, obtained after 36 months of ibrutinib treatment. These receptors originate from a human donor with chronic lymphocytic leukemia. The CDR3 runs from the conserved cysteine through the conserved F or W. Fields, in order: clone size, V gene, D gene, J gene, CDR3 protein, CDR3 DNA. D genes are given only for firm matches. Some rows mark clone size as missing; the rest say once, few, many or name a class of expanded clone.

abundance: NA
v_gene: TRBV5-1
d_gene: TRBD1
j_gene: TRBJ1-2
CDR3aa: CASSRGTGTWSYGYTF
CDR3nt: TGCGCCAGCAGCCGCGGGACAGGGACCTGGAGCTATGGCTACACCTTC

abundance: few
v_gene: TRBV5-1
d_gene: TRBD1
j_gene: TRBJ2-7
CDR3aa: CASSTGGVYEQYF
CDR3nt: TGCGCCAGCTCGACAGGGGGCGTCTACGAGCAGTACTTC

abundance: few
v_gene: TRBV4-1
d_gene: TRBD2
j_gene: TRBJ2-3
CDR3aa: CASSQDPPGTSGFSTDTQYF
CDR3nt: TGCGCCAGCAGCCAAGATCCCCCCGGGACTAGCGGGTTTAGCACAGATACGCAGTATTTT

abundance: NA
v_gene: TRBV15
d_gene: NA
j_gene: TRBJ2-5
CDR3aa: CATSRSLLGSGQETQYF
CDR3nt: TGTGCCACCAGCAGATCCCTCCTCGGGAGCGGACAAGAGACCCAGTACTTC

abundance: NA
v_gene: TRBV9
d_gene: NA
j_gene: TRBJ2-2
CDR3aa: CASSVGLGELAGELFF
CDR3nt: TGTGCCAGCAGCGTAGGATTAGGGGAGCTGGCCGGGGAGCTGTTTTTT

abundance: NA
v_gene: TRBV10-3
d_gene: NA
j_gene: TRBJ1-2
CDR3aa: CASRGGEVDGYTF
CDR3nt: TGTGCCTCCCGGGGGGGGGAGGTGGATGGCTACACCTTC

abundance: few
v_gene: TRBV29-1
d_gene: NA
j_gene: TRBJ1-4
CDR3aa: CSVFGGTNEKLFF
CDR3nt: TGCAGCGTTTTTGGTGGAACTAATGAAAAACTGTTTTTT

abundance: NA
v_gene: TRBV29-1
d_gene: NA
j_gene: TRBJ2-2
CDR3aa: CSVGHSRTGELFF
CDR3nt: TGCAGCGTTGGGCACAGTCGGACCGGGGAGCTGTTTTTT

abundance: NA
v_gene: TRBV18
d_gene: NA
j_gene: TRBJ1-5
CDR3aa: CASSPWGAGQPQHF
CDR3nt: TGTGCCAGCTCACCGTGGGGGGCAGGTCAGCCCCAGCATTTT

abundance: few
v_gene: TRBV14
d_gene: TRBD1
j_gene: TRBJ2-7
CDR3aa: CASSPIPLTGSGEQYF
CDR3nt: TGTGCCAGCAGCCCCATACCCCTGACAGGGTCCGGCGAGCAGTACTTC

abundance: NA
v_gene: TRBV28
d_gene: NA
j_gene: TRBJ2-5
CDR3aa: CASSLVVETQYF
CDR3nt: TGTGCCAGCAGTTTAGTAGTAGAGACCCAGTACTTC

abundance: NA
v_gene: TRBV6-4
d_gene: NA
j_gene: TRBJ2-3
CDR3aa: CASSHTDNTDTQYF
CDR3nt: TGTGCCAGCAGTCACACGGACAACACAGATACGCAGTATTTT

abundance: few
v_gene: TRBV7-8
d_gene: NA
j_gene: TRBJ1-3
CDR3aa: CASSLDRLTIYF
CDR3nt: TGTGCCAGCAGCTTGGACCGACTCACCATATATTTT

abundance: NA
v_gene: TRBV6-5
d_gene: NA
j_gene: TRBJ1-1
CDR3aa: CASSNNRVPTEAFF
CDR3nt: TGTGCCAGCAGTAATAACAGGGTACCGACTGAAGCTTTCTTT

abundance: once
v_gene: TRBV10-2
d_gene: NA
j_gene: TRBJ2-2
CDR3aa: CASSDGRPNTGELFF
CDR3nt: TGCGCCAGCAGTGATGGGCGACCGAACACCGGGGAGCTGTTTTTT